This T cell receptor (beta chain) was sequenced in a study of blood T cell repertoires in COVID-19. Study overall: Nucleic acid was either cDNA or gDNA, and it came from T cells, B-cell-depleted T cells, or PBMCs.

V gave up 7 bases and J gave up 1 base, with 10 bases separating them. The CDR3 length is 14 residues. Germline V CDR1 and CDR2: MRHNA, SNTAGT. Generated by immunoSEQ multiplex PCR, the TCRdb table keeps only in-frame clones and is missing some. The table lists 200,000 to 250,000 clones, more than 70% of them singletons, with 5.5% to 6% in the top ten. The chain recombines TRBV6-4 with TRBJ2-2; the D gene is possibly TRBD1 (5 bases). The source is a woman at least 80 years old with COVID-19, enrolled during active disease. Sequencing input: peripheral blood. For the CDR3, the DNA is TGTGCCAGCAAGCAGGGCGGGAACACCGGGGAGCTGTTTTTT. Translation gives CASKQGGNTGELFF.